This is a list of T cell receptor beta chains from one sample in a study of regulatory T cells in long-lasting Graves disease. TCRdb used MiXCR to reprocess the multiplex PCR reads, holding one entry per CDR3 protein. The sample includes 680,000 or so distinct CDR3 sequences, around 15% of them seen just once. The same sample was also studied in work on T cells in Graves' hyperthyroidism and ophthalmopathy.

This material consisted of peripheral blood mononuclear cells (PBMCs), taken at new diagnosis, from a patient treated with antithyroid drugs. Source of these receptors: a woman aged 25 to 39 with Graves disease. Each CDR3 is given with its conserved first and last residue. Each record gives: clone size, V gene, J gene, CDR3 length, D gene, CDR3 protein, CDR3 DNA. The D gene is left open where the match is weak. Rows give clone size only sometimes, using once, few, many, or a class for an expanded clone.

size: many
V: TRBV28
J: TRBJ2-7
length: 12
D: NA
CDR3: CASSSLWARQYF
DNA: TGTGCCAGCAGTTCGCTTTGGGCGCGGCAGTACTTC

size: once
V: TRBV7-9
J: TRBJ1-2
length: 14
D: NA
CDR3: CASSFRDNGGGYTF
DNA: TGTGCCAGCAGCTTTCGGGATAATGGGGGGGGCTACACCTTC

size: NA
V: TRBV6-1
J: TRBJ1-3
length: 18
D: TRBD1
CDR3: CASLTEDRGRRWGNTIYF
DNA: TGTGCCAGCCTTACTGAAGACAGGGGGCGCAGGTGGGGAAACACCATATATTTT

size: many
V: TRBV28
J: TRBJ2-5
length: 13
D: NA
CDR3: CASSDLGRETQYF
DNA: TGTGCCAGCAGTGATCTAGGAAGAGAGACCCAGTACTTC

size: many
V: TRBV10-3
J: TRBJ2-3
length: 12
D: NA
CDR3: CAISDSTDTQYF
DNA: TGTGCCATCAGCGATAGCACAGATACGCAGTATTTT

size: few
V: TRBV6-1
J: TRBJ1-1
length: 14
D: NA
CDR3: CASSGVGGDTEAFF
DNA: TGTGCCAGCAGTGGCGTCGGAGGGGACACTGAAGCTTTCTTT

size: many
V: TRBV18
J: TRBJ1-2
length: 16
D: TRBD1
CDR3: CASSPYEDRALYGYTF
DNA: TGTGCCAGCTCGCCTTACGAGGACAGGGCCCTTTATGGCTACACCTTC

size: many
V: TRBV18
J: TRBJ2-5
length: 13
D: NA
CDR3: CASSPGVRETQYF
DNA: TGTGCCAGCTCACCGGGGGTTCGTGAGACCCAGTACTTC

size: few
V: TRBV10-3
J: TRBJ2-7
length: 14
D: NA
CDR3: CAISVKSGQSEQYF
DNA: TGTGCCATCAGTGTAAAGTCTGGGCAAAGCGAGCAGTACTTC

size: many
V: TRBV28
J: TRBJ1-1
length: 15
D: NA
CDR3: CASSLLFSWNTEAFF
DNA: TGTGCCAGCAGTTTACTATTCAGTTGGAACACTGAAGCTTTCTTT

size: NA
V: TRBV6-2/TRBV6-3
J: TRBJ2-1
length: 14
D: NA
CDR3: CASNLNLEWAGQFF
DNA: TGTGCCAGCAATTTAAATCTAGAGTGGGCAGGCCAGTTCTTC

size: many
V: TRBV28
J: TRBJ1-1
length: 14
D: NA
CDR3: CASSSPGPGYEAFF
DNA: TGTGCCAGCAGTTCTCCGGGTCCGGGGTATGAAGCTTTCTTT

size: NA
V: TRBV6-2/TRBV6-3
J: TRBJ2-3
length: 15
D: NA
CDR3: CASSSDGSSTDTQYF
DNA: TGTGCCAGCAGTTCCGACGGATCTAGCACAGATACGCAGTATTTT

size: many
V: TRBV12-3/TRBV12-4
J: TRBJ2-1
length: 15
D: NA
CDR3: CATSMGASGTNEQFF
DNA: TGTGCCACCTCGATGGGGGCTAGCGGAACGAATGAGCAGTTCTTC

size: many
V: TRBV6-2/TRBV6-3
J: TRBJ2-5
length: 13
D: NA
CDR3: CASSYTHQETQYF
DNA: TGTGCCAGCAGTTACACCCACCAAGAGACCCAGTACTTC

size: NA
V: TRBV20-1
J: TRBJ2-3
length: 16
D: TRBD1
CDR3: CSATNRQGNVADTQYF
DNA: TGCAGTGCTACGAACCGACAGGGAAACGTGGCAGATACGCAGTATTTT

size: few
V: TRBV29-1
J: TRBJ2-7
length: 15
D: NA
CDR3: CSVESPDTSSYEQYF
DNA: TGCAGCGTTGAATCCCCGGACACCTCATCGTACGAGCAGTACTTC

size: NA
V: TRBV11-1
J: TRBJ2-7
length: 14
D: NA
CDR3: CANSFGGLSYEQYF
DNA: TGTGCCAACAGCTTTGGGGGGCTCTCCTACGAGCAGTACTTC

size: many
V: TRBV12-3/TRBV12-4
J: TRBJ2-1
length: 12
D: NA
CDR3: CASVAQVNEQFF
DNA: TGTGCCAGCGTCGCGCAGGTTAATGAGCAGTTCTTC

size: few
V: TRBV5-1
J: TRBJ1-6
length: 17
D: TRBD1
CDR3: CASSLWFGQGFNSPLHF
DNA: TGTGCCAGCAGCTTGTGGTTCGGACAGGGGTTTAATTCACCCCTCCACTTT

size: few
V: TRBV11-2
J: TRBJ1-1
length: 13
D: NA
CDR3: CASSKPRTPEAFF
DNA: TGTGCCAGCAGCAAACCTAGGACGCCTGAAGCTTTCTTT

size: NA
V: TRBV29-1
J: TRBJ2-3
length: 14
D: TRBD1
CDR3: CSVPTGGLADTQYF
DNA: TGCAGCGTTCCCACAGGGGGCCTGGCAGATACGCAGTATTTT

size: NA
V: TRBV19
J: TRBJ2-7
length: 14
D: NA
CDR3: CASNTGSAGGEQYF
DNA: TGTGCCAGTAACACGGGCTCGGCCGGGGGAGAGCAGTACTTC

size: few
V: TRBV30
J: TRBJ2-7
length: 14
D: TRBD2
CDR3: CASSGLAGPYEQYF
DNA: TGTGCCAGTTCAGGGCTAGCGGGCCCCTACGAGCAGTACTTC

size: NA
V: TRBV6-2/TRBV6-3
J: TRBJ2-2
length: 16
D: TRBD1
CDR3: CASSYSPRGLTGELFF
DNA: TGTGCCAGCAGTTACTCGCCCAGGGGGCTCACCGGGGAGCTGTTTTTT

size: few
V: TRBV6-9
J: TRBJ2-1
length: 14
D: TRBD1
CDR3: CASSYGTGYNEQFF
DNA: TGTGCCAGCAGTTACGGGACAGGGTACAATGAGCAGTTCTTC

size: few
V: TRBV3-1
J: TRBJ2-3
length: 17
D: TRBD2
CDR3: CASSQDWTSGRTDTQYF
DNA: TGTGCCAGCAGCCAAGATTGGACTAGCGGGCGCACAGATACGCAGTATTTT

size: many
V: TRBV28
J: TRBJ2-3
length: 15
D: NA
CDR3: CASKGFSGGTDTQYF
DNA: TGTGCCAGCAAGGGGTTTAGTGGTGGCACAGATACGCAGTATTTT

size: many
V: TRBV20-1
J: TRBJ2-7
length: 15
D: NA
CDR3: CSAVDSYQGSYEQYF
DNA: TGCAGTGCTGTGGACTCCTACCAAGGCTCCTACGAGCAGTACTTC

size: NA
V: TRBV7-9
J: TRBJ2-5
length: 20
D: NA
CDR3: CASSSMNFGAEDRAQETQYF
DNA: TGTGCCAGCAGCTCAATGAATTTTGGGGCCGAAGACAGAGCCCAAGAGACCCAGTACTTC

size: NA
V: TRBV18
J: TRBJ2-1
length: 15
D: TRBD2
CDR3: CASSPPGLSFNEQFF
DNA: TGTGCCAGCTCACCCCCGGGACTAAGTTTCAATGAGCAGTTCTTC